The 4 T cell receptor beta chains presented below share a single source sample, sequenced in a study of cytomegalovirus exposure and HLA in healthy donors. Primers: 60 Vbeta forward and 13 Jbeta reverse. The table came from immunoSEQ multiplex PCR; TCRdb's copy has only in-frame clones and leaves some out. The table includes 150,000 to 200,000 clones, approximately 84% detected once. The sequencing input was PBMCs. The receptor source for this set is a man aged 45-65 years in good health and CMV-seropositive.

The sample holds one count of this clone. This chain connects TRBV2 to TRBJ1-5; 7 bases are shared with TRBD1. The CDR3 consists of 15 residues. CDR1 is SNHLY, CDR2 FYNNEI, per germline. Trimming removed 4 bases from V and 4 bases from J; junction bases left unmatched: 7. CDR3 amino acids: CASSGTDRKNQPQHF. The CDR3 DNA reads TGTGCCAGCAGTGGAACGGACAGGAAAAATCAGCCCCAGCATTTT.

The chain uses TRBV19 and TRBJ1-2, with 7 bases matching TRBD1. The V segment lost 6 bases and the J segment 4 bases; nucleotides outside the gene matches: 11. Germline lookup yields CDR1 LNHDA and CDR2 SQIVND (reference sequence). The CDR3 totals 15 residues. The DNA for the CDR3 is TGTGCCAGTAGAACCACAGGGGCGGGCTTCTATGGCTACACCTTC. The encoded protein is CASRTTGAGFYGYTF.

The rearrangement uses TRBV5-1 and TRBJ2-3; tentatively, D is TRBD2 (6 bases). The CDR3 is 16 residues long. The germline gives CDR1 SGHRS, CDR2 YFSETQ. Trimming removed 4 bases from V and 5 bases from J, with 20 bases in between. The CDR3 protein is CASSGNWVGGKDTQYF. The CDR3 nucleotides read TGCGCCAGCAGCGGGAATTGGGTGGGAGGCAAAGATACGCAGTATTTT.

This clone has just a few counts. The chain employs TRBV6-1 and TRBJ2-7; 8 nucleotides line up with TRBD1. This CDR3 is built from 15 residues. The V gene end was trimmed by 5 bases and the J gene end by 6 bases; junction bases not matched to a gene: 12. Germline values: CDR1 MNHNS, CDR2 SASEGT. This CDR3 is CASSLQRTGNSEQYF. CDR3 bases: TGTGCCAGCAGTTTACAGCGGACAGGGAATAGCGAGCAGTACTTC.